This entry concerns a single T cell receptor (beta chain). TCRdb keeps only in-frame clones here, not all; method: immunoSEQ multiplex PCR. The table has some 2.3 million clones, 85% to 95% seen once. The source of the sample is a study of shared clonotypes between healthy human individuals. This CDR3 comprises 13 residues. Trimming removed 6 bases at V and 3 bases at J, with 12 bases between. The V gene's germline CDR1 is MGHDK and CDR2 SYGVNS. Source material: naive CD4+ T cells from PBMCs. Subset noted: CD45RA+ positively selected. J is TRBJ2-7 and V is TRBV25-1; a possible D gene is TRBD1 (6 bases). The TCR was taken from a young man in good health. Some clones in this sample may be carry-over from other donors' samples. This CDR3 is CASRGGQSYEQYF. In DNA form, the CDR3 reads TGTGCCAGCAGGGGTGGACAGAGCTACGAGCAGTACTTC.